This T cell receptor beta chain was obtained from a study of T cells in Graves' hyperthyroidism and ophthalmopathy. Across the whole study: Prior to any treatment, at the point of initial diagnosis, peripheral blood was collected.

Germline lookup yields CDR1 SGHVS and CDR2 FQNEAQ. V shed 3 bases and J shed 7 bases, with 12 bases lying between them. The CDR3 length is 14 residues. Amplification of TCR beta CDR3 regions was performed using RNA transcripts as template. HTBI primers were the set used in a first-round RT-PCR of the TCR CDR3. Each CDR3 protein gets one entry after TCRdb re-called the multiplex PCR reads with MiXCR. This table has more than 550,000 distinct CDR3 sequences, around 19% appearing once. The clonotype was recovered from a woman aged 45 to 65 with Graves' hyperthyroidism that later progressed to Graves' ophthalmopathy. Sample: blood. The chain employs TRBV7-8 and TRBJ1-4; D is unresolved. CDR3 loop: CASSLRSSREKLFF. The CDR3 DNA follows: TGTGCCAGCAGCTTGCGTTCGTCCCGTGAAAAACTGTTTTTT.